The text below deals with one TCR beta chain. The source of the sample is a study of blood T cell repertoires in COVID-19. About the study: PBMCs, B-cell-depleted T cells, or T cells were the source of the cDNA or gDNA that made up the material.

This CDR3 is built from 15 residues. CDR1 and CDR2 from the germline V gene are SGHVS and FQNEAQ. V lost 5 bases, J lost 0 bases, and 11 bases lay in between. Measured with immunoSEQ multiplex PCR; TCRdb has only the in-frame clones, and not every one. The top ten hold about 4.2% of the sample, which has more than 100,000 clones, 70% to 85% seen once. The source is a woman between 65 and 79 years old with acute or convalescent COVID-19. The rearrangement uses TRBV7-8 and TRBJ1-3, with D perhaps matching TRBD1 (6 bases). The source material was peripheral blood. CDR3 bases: TGTGCCAGCAGCCGAGGGACAAGCTCTGGAAACACCATATATTTT. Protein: CASSRGTSSGNTIYF.